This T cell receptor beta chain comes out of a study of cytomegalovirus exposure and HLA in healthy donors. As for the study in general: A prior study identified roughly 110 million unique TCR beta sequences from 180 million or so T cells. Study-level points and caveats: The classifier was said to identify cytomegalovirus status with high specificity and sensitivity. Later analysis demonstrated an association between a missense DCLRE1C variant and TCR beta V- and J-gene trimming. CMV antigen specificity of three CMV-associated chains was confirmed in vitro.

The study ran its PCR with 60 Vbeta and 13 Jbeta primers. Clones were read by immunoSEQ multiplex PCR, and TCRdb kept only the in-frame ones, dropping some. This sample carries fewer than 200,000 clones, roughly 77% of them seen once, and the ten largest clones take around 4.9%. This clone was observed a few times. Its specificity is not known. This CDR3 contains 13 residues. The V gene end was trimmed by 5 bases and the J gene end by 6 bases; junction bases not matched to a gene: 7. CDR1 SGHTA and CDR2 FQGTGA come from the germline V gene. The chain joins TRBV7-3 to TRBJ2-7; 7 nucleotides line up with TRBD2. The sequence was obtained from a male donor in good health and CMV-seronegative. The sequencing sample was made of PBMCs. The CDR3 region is CASSRTREGEQYF. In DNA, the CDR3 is TGTGCCAGCAGCCGAACCAGGGAGGGCGAGCAGTACTTC.